The 8 T cell receptor beta chains reported below all come from one sample, sequenced in a study of T cell responses to AZD1222 COVID-19 vaccine. TCRdb keeps only in-frame clones here, not all; method: immunoSEQ multiplex PCR. The table has roughly 70,000 clones, 80% seen once. The sequenced sample was peripheral blood, obtained 28 days after the second AZD1222 dose. These TCRs come from an adult who received the AZD1222 COVID-19 vaccine.

In its sample, this clone was seen a few times. This sequence joins TRBV15 and TRBJ1-4; D is unresolved. The CDR3 runs to 15 residues. Between the trimmed V and J ends, which lost 0 bases and 1 base, there was a span of 6 bases. Germline V gives CDR1 LNHNV, CDR2 YYDKDF (reference sequence). The CDR3 bases are TGTGCCACCAGCAGAGACCTGGTAACTAATGAAAAACTGTTTTTT. This codes for CATSRDLVTNEKLFF.

This chain uses TRBV7-8 with TRBJ2-7, with 11 bases matching TRBD1. The germline V gene has CDR1 SGHVS and CDR2 FQNEAQ. The CDR3 spans 15 residues. V lost 1 base and J lost 3; bases outside the gene matches: 2. The CDR3 nucleotides are TGTGCCAGCAGCTTAGTAGGGACAGGGGGCTACGAGCAGTACTTC. As protein: CASSLVGTGGYEQYF.

The V gene is TRBV19, the J gene TRBJ2-6, with a weak D call TRBD1 (6 bases). This CDR3 is built from 18 residues. Trimming left V 5 bases short and J 0 bases short, with 17 bases between. CDR1 is LNHDA, CDR2 SQIVND, per germline (reference sequence). CDR3 bases: TGTGCCAGTAGTCTTCAGACAGGATACCCCTCTGGGGCCAACGTCCTGACTTTC. Translation: CASSLQTGYPSGANVLTF.

The V and J genes are TRBV7-9 and TRBJ2-1; D call uncertain. Trimming took 5 bases from V and 0 from J, leaving 17 bases between them. Germline V gene data show CDR1 as SEHNR and CDR2 as FQNEAQ (reference sequence). The CDR3 extends over 17 amino acids. The CDR3 sequence: CASSPPPRSSSYNEQFF. Written as DNA, the CDR3 is TGTGCCAGCAGCCCCCCGCCGAGGTCGAGCTCCTACAATGAGCAGTTCTTC.

This chain connects TRBV7-9 to TRBJ1-6, with D possibly matching TRBD1 (6 bases). CDR1 SEHNR and CDR2 FQNEAQ come from the germline V gene (reference sequence). With 1 base removed from V and 8 bases from J, the gap between germline ends came to 15 bases. CDR3 length: 16 amino acids. In nucleotides, the CDR3 is TGTGCCAGCAGCTTAGGGCAGGGGAGTATGCATTCACCCCTCCACTTT. Its translation is CASSLGQGSMHSPLHF.

The chain links TRBV19 to TRBJ1-4; 7 positions match TRBD1. Germline CDR1 reads LNHDA; CDR2 reads SQIVND (reference sequence). V gave up 8 bases and J gave up 7 bases; unmatched junction bases: 13. The CDR3 extends over 15 amino acids. CDR3 in amino acids: CASASPQGMSEKLFF. CDR3 nucleotides: TGTGCCAGTGCCTCACCACAGGGGATGAGTGAAAAACTGTTTTTT.

The chain combines TRBV7-2 with TRBJ2-3, with 9 positions matching TRBD1. Germline trimming cut 2 bases from V and 3 bases from J; bases unmatched to any gene: 6. The CDR3 extends over 16 amino acids. The germline V gene encodes CDR1 SGHTA and CDR2 FQGNSA. Here the CDR3 DNA reads TGTGCCAGCAGCTTACCAAGGGACAGGGTTACAGATACGCAGTATTTT. Its translation is CASSLPRDRVTDTQYF.

The rearrangement joins TRBV7-9 to TRBJ2-3; TRBD2 aligns across 7 bases. Germline lookup yields CDR1 SEHNR and CDR2 FQNEAQ (reference sequence). CDR3 size: 12 residues. J was trimmed by 12 bases and V by 1 base; bases with no gene match: 4. This chain's CDR3 is CASSLGDYLQYF. CDR3 sequence (DNA): TGTGCCAGCAGCTTAGGGGACTATCTCCAGTATTTT.